The rows below give T cell receptor beta chains drawn from one sample of a study of neurological immune-mediated disorders. TCRdb reprocessed the 5' RACE reads with MiXCR, giving one entry per CDR3 protein. The table has approximately 82,000 distinct CDR3 sequences, just over 2.5% seen once. The sample was PBMCs. These receptor sequences come from a woman aged 25 to 39 with multiple sclerosis. CDR3s include the opening cysteine and the closing phenylalanine or tryptophan. Fields, in order: J gene, clone size, V gene, D gene, CDR3 DNA, CDR3 protein. A D gene is named only where the DNA matches it firmly. Rows give clone size only sometimes, using once, few, many, or a class for an expanded clone.

j_gene: TRBJ2-7
abundance: many
v_gene: TRBV20-1
d_gene: NA
CDR3nt: TGCAGTGCTAGACTCACGCCCCCGAACTACGAGCAGTACTTC
CDR3aa: CSARLTPPNYEQYF

j_gene: TRBJ2-1
abundance: many
v_gene: TRBV6-5
d_gene: NA
CDR3nt: TGTGCCAGCAGTTACTCCAGGACCGATTACAATGAGCAGTTCTTC
CDR3aa: CASSYSRTDYNEQFF

j_gene: TRBJ2-5
abundance: many
v_gene: TRBV10-3
d_gene: NA
CDR3nt: TGTGCCATCAGTCCCCGGGACGGTCGGGAGACCCAGTACTTC
CDR3aa: CAISPRDGRETQYF

j_gene: TRBJ1-6
abundance: many
v_gene: TRBV5-5
d_gene: NA
CDR3nt: TGTGCCAGCAGCTTTGGGACGGCAAAGAATTCACCCCTCCACTTT
CDR3aa: CASSFGTAKNSPLHF

j_gene: TRBJ1-2
abundance: many
v_gene: TRBV28
d_gene: NA
CDR3nt: TGTGCCAGCAGTTATACGACAGGCTACACCTTC
CDR3aa: CASSYTTGYTF

j_gene: TRBJ2-1
abundance: many
v_gene: TRBV12-3/TRBV12-4
d_gene: NA
CDR3nt: TGTGCCAGCAGTTTCCCCCTCAATGAGCAGTTCTTC
CDR3aa: CASSFPLNEQFF

j_gene: TRBJ2-7
abundance: many
v_gene: TRBV20-1
d_gene: NA
CDR3nt: TGCAGTGCTAGAGTGACTGGCAGCAGCTCCTACGAGCAGTACTTC
CDR3aa: CSARVTGSSSYEQYF

j_gene: TRBJ2-5
abundance: many
v_gene: TRBV5-5
d_gene: NA
CDR3nt: TGTGCCAGCAGCAGAACCCTAGGGAAAGAGACCCAGTACTTC
CDR3aa: CASSRTLGKETQYF

j_gene: TRBJ2-5
abundance: many
v_gene: TRBV12-3/TRBV12-4
d_gene: NA
CDR3nt: TGTGCCAGCAGCCCAGCCTGGGAGACCCAGTACTTC
CDR3aa: CASSPAWETQYF

j_gene: TRBJ2-5
abundance: many
v_gene: TRBV20-1
d_gene: TRBD2
CDR3nt: TGCAGTGCTAAACTAGCGGCCCAAGAGACCCAGTACTTC
CDR3aa: CSAKLAAQETQYF

j_gene: TRBJ2-7
abundance: few
v_gene: TRBV20-1
d_gene: NA
CDR3nt: TGCAGTGCTAGGTCGGGGGAGAGTTCCTACGAGCAGTACTTC
CDR3aa: CSARSGESSYEQYF

j_gene: TRBJ2-5
abundance: many
v_gene: TRBV6-6
d_gene: TRBD1
CDR3nt: TGTGCCAGCAGCGGGACAGAGCAAGAGACCCAGTACTTC
CDR3aa: CASSGTEQETQYF

j_gene: TRBJ2-1
abundance: many
v_gene: TRBV29-1
d_gene: TRBD2
CDR3nt: TGCAGCGGCGGACTAGCGGCCGTAAGGCAGTTCTTC
CDR3aa: CSGGLAAVRQFF

j_gene: TRBJ2-7
abundance: many
v_gene: TRBV27
d_gene: NA
CDR3nt: TGTGCCAGCGGTGGGGGAGATGCCTACGAGCAGTACTTC
CDR3aa: CASGGGDAYEQYF

j_gene: TRBJ2-3
abundance: many
v_gene: TRBV29-1
d_gene: TRBD2
CDR3nt: TGCAGCGTTGTAGGGGTCGGGAGCGGGACCGGGACAGATACGCAGTATTTT
CDR3aa: CSVVGVGSGTGTDTQYF

j_gene: TRBJ2-7
abundance: NA
v_gene: TRBV5-1
d_gene: NA
CDR3nt: TGCGCCAGCCGGGACACCTTCTCCTACGAGCAGTACTTC
CDR3aa: CASRDTFSYEQYF

j_gene: TRBJ1-6
abundance: many
v_gene: TRBV5-1
d_gene: NA
CDR3nt: TGCGCCAGCAGCTTGGCCTCGGTCAGGAGCTCCTATAATTCACCCCTCCACTTT
CDR3aa: CASSLASVRSSYNSPLHF

j_gene: TRBJ2-7
abundance: many
v_gene: TRBV5-1
d_gene: NA
CDR3nt: TGCGCCAGCAGCCCTCACCGGGCGGGACCAAGCTACGAGCAGTACTTC
CDR3aa: CASSPHRAGPSYEQYF

j_gene: TRBJ2-7
abundance: many
v_gene: TRBV5-6
d_gene: NA
CDR3nt: TGTGCCAGCAGCTCAGGGATGGGTTACGAGCAGTACTTC
CDR3aa: CASSSGMGYEQYF

j_gene: TRBJ2-1
abundance: many
v_gene: TRBV7-2
d_gene: NA
CDR3nt: TGTGCCAGCAGCCTAGACGGCGCAGGATACAATGAGCAGTTCTTC
CDR3aa: CASSLDGAGYNEQFF

j_gene: TRBJ2-1
abundance: many
v_gene: TRBV20-1
d_gene: NA
CDR3nt: TGCAGTGCTAGTCTCTTCGGACGCTACAATGAGCAGTTCTTC
CDR3aa: CSASLFGRYNEQFF

j_gene: TRBJ2-7
abundance: many
v_gene: TRBV7-9
d_gene: TRBD1
CDR3nt: TGTGCCAGCAGTTCACAGGGGCCGCCCTACGAGCAGTACTTC
CDR3aa: CASSSQGPPYEQYF

j_gene: TRBJ2-5
abundance: many
v_gene: TRBV12-3/TRBV12-4
d_gene: TRBD2
CDR3nt: TGTGCCAGCAGACTAGGGACTAGCGGAGGAGAGACCCAGTACTTC
CDR3aa: CASRLGTSGGETQYF

j_gene: TRBJ1-1
abundance: many
v_gene: TRBV5-1
d_gene: TRBD1
CDR3nt: TGCGCCAGCAGCTTGGTACAGGGGGCTATGAACACTGAAGCTTTCTTT
CDR3aa: CASSLVQGAMNTEAFF

j_gene: TRBJ2-7
abundance: many
v_gene: TRBV29-1
d_gene: NA
CDR3nt: TGCAGCGTTCGTCGCGCTTACAACGAGCAGTACTTC
CDR3aa: CSVRRAYNEQYF

j_gene: TRBJ1-5
abundance: many
v_gene: TRBV12-3/TRBV12-4
d_gene: TRBD1
CDR3nt: TGTGCCAGCAGTCCCTCCGACAGGGGCCCCCAGCCCCAGCATTTT
CDR3aa: CASSPSDRGPQPQHF

j_gene: TRBJ2-1
abundance: many
v_gene: TRBV7-9
d_gene: NA
CDR3nt: TGTGCCAGCAGCCAGAAGAATGAGCAGTTCTTC
CDR3aa: CASSQKNEQFF